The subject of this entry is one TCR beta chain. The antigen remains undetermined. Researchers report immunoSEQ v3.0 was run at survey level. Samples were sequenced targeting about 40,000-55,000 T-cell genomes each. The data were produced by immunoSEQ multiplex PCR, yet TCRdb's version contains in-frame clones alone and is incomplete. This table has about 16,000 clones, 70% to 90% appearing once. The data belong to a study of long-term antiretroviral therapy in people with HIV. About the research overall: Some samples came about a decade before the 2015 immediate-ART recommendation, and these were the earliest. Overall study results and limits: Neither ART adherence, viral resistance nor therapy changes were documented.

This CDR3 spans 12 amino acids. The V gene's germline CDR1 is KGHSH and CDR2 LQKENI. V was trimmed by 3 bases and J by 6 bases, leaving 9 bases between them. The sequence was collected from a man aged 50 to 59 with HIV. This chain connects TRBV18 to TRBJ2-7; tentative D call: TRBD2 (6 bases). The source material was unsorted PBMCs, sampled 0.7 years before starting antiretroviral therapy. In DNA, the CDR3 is TGTGCCAGCTCACCCTCGGGGGTCGAGCAGTACTTC. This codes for CASSPSGVEQYF.